What follows are 14 T cell receptor beta chains derived from one specimen sequenced in a study of blood T cells in healthy people across ages. For the second PCR, which ran for roughly 6 to 12 cycles, a sample-barcoded 5' primer and a J-beta primer mix were used. TCRdb redid the calling of the 5' RACE reads with MiXCR, one entry per CDR3 protein. The profile shows about a million distinct CDR3 sequences, about 48% of them singletons. Sequencing was carried out using blood. The receptors come from a man aged 25-45 years in good health.

CDR3 sequence reads: CSARWAINEKLFF. The CDR3 DNA reads TGCAGTGCTAGATGGGCCATAAATGAAAAACTGTTTTTT. V is TRBV20-1 and J is TRBJ1-4; the D is unclear. Germline CDR1 DFQATT, CDR2 SNEGSKA (reference sequence). Trimming cost V 2 bases and J 5 bases, with 9 bases left between them. This CDR3 has 13 amino acids.

V and J are TRBV3-1 and TRBJ2-4, with 8 positions matching TRBD1. With V trimmed by 3 bases and J by 7 bases, 5 bases remained unmatched. Germline CDR1 is LGHDT and CDR2 is YNNKEL (reference sequence). This CDR3 spans 14 amino acids. Here the CDR3 reads CASSQQGAGNIQYF. The DNA of the CDR3 is TGTGCCAGCAGCCAGCAGGGGGCTGGGAACATTCAGTACTTC.

V and J are TRBV3-1 and TRBJ2-7; 8 bases fit TRBD2. The germline gives CDR1 LGHDT, CDR2 YNNKEL (reference sequence). This CDR3 comprises 15 residues. J was trimmed by 4 bases and V by 4 bases; bases with no gene match: 9. In DNA, the CDR3 is TGTGCCAGCAGCCCCCTCGCGGGGGGCCATTACGAGCAGTACTTC. Translating gives CASSPLAGGHYEQYF.

A note on this clonotype: One end of the junction varies from germline; a read error may be responsible. The rearrangement joins TRBV6-2 or TRBV6-3 to TRBJ2-6; D tentatively reads TRBD1 or TRBD2 (5 bases each). The CDR3 length is 15 residues. CDR1 is MNHEY, CDR2 SVGEGT, per germline. CDR3 sequence (DNA): TGTGCCAGCAGTCATAGGGCTCTAGGGACCAACGCCCTGACTTTC. This encodes CASSHRALGTNALTF.

The rearrangement uses TRBV6-5 and TRBJ2-5; possible D gene TRBD2, 6 bases. Germline loops: CDR1 MNHEY, CDR2 SVGAGI. The CDR3 runs 15 residues. Trimming left V 4 bases short and J 0 bases short, with 12 bases between. The CDR3 DNA reads as TGTGCCAGCAGTTTCGGCTGGGAGGACCAAGAGACCCAGTACTTC. As protein: CASSFGWEDQETQYF.

V and J are TRBV11-2 and TRBJ1-2, with D hard to call. Germline assignment: CDR1 SGHAT and CDR2 FQNNGV. Trimming shortened V by 2 bases and J by 5 bases, and 15 bases separated the two germline ends. The CDR3 has 15 residues. CDR3 DNA sequence: TGTGCCAGCAGCTTAAGTACTCTGGGAGGGTATGGCTACACCTTC. Protein sequence: CASSLSTLGGYGYTF.

The genes are TRBV10-3 and TRBJ2-4, with D tentatively TRBD1 or TRBD2 (5 bases each). With 8 bases removed from V and 13 bases from J, the gap between germline ends came to 18 bases. This CDR3 is 12 amino acids long. Germline V gives CDR1 ENHRY, CDR2 SYGVKD. The CDR3 loop is CAIGADAWEQYF. CDR3 nucleotide sequence: TGTGCCATCGGGGCCGATGCGTGGGAGCAGTACTTC.

The rearrangement links TRBV27 to TRBJ1-2, with D perhaps TRBD1 (5 bases). This CDR3 has 14 amino acids. V was clipped by 2 bases and J by 8 bases, with 15 bases between them. Looked up from germline, CDR1 is MNHEY and CDR2 is SMNVEV (reference sequence). The CDR3 bases are TGTGCCAGCAGTTTAGGAGGGGTAACGCAAGGCTACACCTTC. It specifies CASSLGGVTQGYTF.

The V gene is TRBV20-1, the J gene TRBJ2-3, with D possibly TRBD2 on 7 matching bases. Trimming took off 6 bases at V and 0 bases at J, with 19 bases between the two ends. The CDR3 has 16 amino acids. Germline CDR1 is DFQATT and CDR2 is SNEGSKA (reference sequence). DNA of the CDR3: TGCAGTGCCTCCAGCCTGGCGGGGGCTAGCACAGATACGCAGTATTTT. It codes for CSASSLAGASTDTQYF.

To note about this clonotype: The DNA is left out, because the CDR3 cannot be placed on it with certainty; the CDR3 is given as TCRdb lists it. This sequence joins TRBV6-5 and TRBJ2-1; the listed D gene, TRBD1, was not tested against the DNA. Germline CDR1 reads MNHEY; CDR2 reads SVGAGI. The CDR3 is made up of 12 amino acids, end residues included. Here the CDR3 reads CASSWGQGAAFF.

In the case of this clonotype: One base away lies a much larger clone, so this may be a sequencing read error. This chain joins TRBV2 and TRBJ2-7, with 7 bases lining up with TRBD1. With V trimmed by 3 bases and J by 5 bases, 7 bases remained unmatched. This CDR3 has 14 amino acids. Per the germline V gene, CDR1 is SNHLY and CDR2 is FYNNEI. The CDR3: CASSELQGVDEQYF. The CDR3 bases are TGTGCCAGCAGTGAGTTGCAGGGGGTCGACGAGCAGTACTTC.

The chain links TRBV5-6 to TRBJ2-5; unclear D gene. Germline V CDR1 and CDR2: SGHDT, YYEEEE. V lost 1 base and J 11 bases, leaving 15 bases between the germline ends. This CDR3 comprises 13 residues. CDR3 DNA sequence: TGTGCCAGCAGCTTGAACAGTGTCAATGAGCAGTACTTC. This encodes CASSLNSVNEQYF.

The chain uses TRBV29-1 and TRBJ1-2; TRBD1 agrees at 10 bases. Germline V gene sequence: CDR1 SQVTM, CDR2 ANQGSEA. The J segment lost 4 bases and the V segment lost 6 bases, leaving 5 bases of the junction unmatched. The length of the CDR3 is 13 residues. DNA of the CDR3: TGCAGCGTGGGACAGGGGCGGTTCTATGGCTACACCTTC. This encodes CSVGQGRFYGYTF.

This sequence joins TRBV3-1 and TRBJ2-2; 13 bases are a match to TRBD2. V dropped 8 bases and J dropped 2; count of bases not matched to a gene: 2. The CDR3 loop spans 15 amino acids. The V gene's germline CDR1 is LGHDT and CDR2 YNNKEL (reference sequence). As DNA, the CDR3 is TGTGCCAGCGAGGGACTAGCGGGAAACACCGGGGAGCTGTTTTTT. Protein product: CASEGLAGNTGELFF.